This passage covers 22 T cell receptor beta chains from one sample sequenced in a study of glioma-infiltrating T cells listed by TCRdb under 2016. Sequencing took place on an Illumina MiSeq. The iRepertoire nested amplicon-rescue multiplex PCR (arm-PCR) platform was used to amplify TCR alpha and beta CDR3 regions from RNA. TCRdb reran the public reads through fastp at Q25 and MiXCR, keeping productive beta chains. A single entry per CDR3 protein holds the most common genes and DNA from its merged rows. The sample table lists some 190,000 distinct CDR3 sequences, more than 30% of them with a count of one. Around 20% of the sample lies in the top ten. The specimen was glioma tissue, nonneoplastic brain tissue, or PBMCs (not recorded which). The receptor source for this set is a human donor with low-grade glioma or glioblastoma, undergoing nonglioma brain surgery, or in good health (not recorded which).

As regards this clonotype: One end of the junction varies from germline; a read error may be responsible. The chain combines TRBV2 with TRBJ1-1; D ambiguous. Germline V gene data show CDR1 as SNHLY and CDR2 as FYNNEI. The CDR3 length is 14 residues. CDR3 sequence (DNA): TGTGACAGCAGTAAAACTCCTTACGGCGGTGAGGCTTTCTTT. This encodes CDSSKTPYGGEAFF.

In its sample, this clonotype was seen a few times. This chain connects TRBV4-1 to TRBJ2-2, with D unclear. The CDR3 is made up of 17 amino acids. Germline V gives CDR1 MGHRA, CDR2 YSYEKL. V was pared by 0 bases and J by 0 bases, with 11 bases between. This chain's CDR3 is CASSQDIRTANTGELFF. The CDR3 bases are TGCGCCAGCAGCCAAGACATCAGGACCGCGAACACCGGGGAGCTGTTTTTT.

This clonotype occurred a few times. Written as DNA, the CDR3 is TGTGCCAGCAGCTTTATAGCGGGTGCCCCCAGTGAGCAGTTCTTC. Protein product: CASSFIAGAPSEQFF. V and J are TRBV6-2 or TRBV6-3 and TRBJ2-1; 7 bases line up with TRBD2. The length of the CDR3 is 15 residues. Per the germline V gene, CDR1 is MNHEY and CDR2 is SVGEGT. V shed 6 bases, J shed 9 bases, and the junction held 14 bases outside the gene matches.

This clonotype was seen repeatedly, ten times or more. V usage is TRBV10-3 and J usage is TRBJ1-1; a possible D gene is TRBD1 (5 bases). Germline CDR1 is ENHRY and CDR2 is SYGVKD. The CDR3 sequence is 13 residues long. With 4 bases removed from V and 6 bases from J, the gap between germline ends came to 12 bases. This CDR3 is CAISGETVSEAFF. CDR3 nucleotides: TGTGCCATCAGTGGGGAGACAGTCTCTGAAGCTTTCTTT.

This clonotype was recorded many times. V and J are TRBV5-4 and TRBJ2-3, with TRBD1 matching over 7 bases. This CDR3 is built from 16 residues. Per germline, CDR1 SGHNT and CDR2 YYREEE (reference sequence). The J segment lost 4 bases and the V segment lost 4 bases, leaving 12 bases of the junction unmatched. Written as DNA, the CDR3 is TGTGCCAGCAGCAAGGGACAGCCTATTGGTCCAGATACGCAGTATTTT. Its translation is CASSKGQPIGPDTQYF. Full variable domain (remainder filled in from reference TRBV5-4 and TRBJ2-3): ETGVTQSPTHLIKTRGQQVTLRCSSQSGHNTVSWYQQALGQGPQFIFQYYREEENGRGNFPPRFSGLQFPNYSSELNVNALELDDSALYLCASSKGQPIGPDTQYFGPGTRLTVL.

With respect to this clonotype: Being one base from a much bigger clone, this may be a read error. The chain recombines TRBV3-1 with TRBJ2-7, with a weak D call TRBD1 (5 bases). The CDR3 covers 15 residues. V was pared by 1 base and J by 3 bases, with 13 bases between. CDR1 LGHDT and CDR2 YNNKEL come from the germline V gene (reference sequence). The DNA for the CDR3 is TGTGCCAGCAGCCAAGGGACACCGTCGGTCTACGAGCAGTACTTC. Translated, it gives CASSQGTPSVYEQYF.

J is TRBJ2-4 and V is TRBV27; no reliable D call. The DNA end is a closer match to TRBJ2-7, so the J assignment may be wrong. The germline V gene encodes CDR1 MNHEY and CDR2 SMNVEV (reference sequence). This CDR3 has 16 amino acids. In DNA, the CDR3 is TGTGCCAGCAGCTTGGCCGGGCCCGTGTCGGCCTACGAGCAGTACTTC. Protein: CASSLAGPVSAYEQYF.

This clonotype was picked up many times. The chain has TRBV3-1 and TRBJ2-3; TRBD2 aligns across 11 bases. The CDR3 is made up of 16 amino acids. CDR1 LGHDT and CDR2 YNNKEL come from the germline V gene (reference sequence). V was clipped by 1 base and J by 1 base; unmatched bases: 1. CDR3 loop: CASSQGTSGRTDTQYF. The CDR3, as DNA: TGTGCCAGCAGCCAAGGGACTAGCGGGCGCACAGATACGCAGTATTTT.

The chain recombines TRBV6-1 with TRBJ2-1, with 10 bases that match TRBD2. This CDR3 has 16 residues. The germline V gene has CDR1 MNHNS and CDR2 SASEGT. The junction had 8 bases not matched to a gene; V was cut back by 5 bases and J by 4 bases. The CDR3 sequence: CASSKGLAGAYNEQFF. The CDR3 DNA sequence: TGTGCCAGCAGTAAGGGGCTAGCGGGAGCATACAATGAGCAGTTCTTC.

This clonotype was recorded at least ten times. The genes are TRBV7-2 and TRBJ2-2; D uncertain. Germline V gene data show CDR1 as SGHTA and CDR2 as FQGNSA. Trimming stripped 8 bases from V and 5 bases from J, with 15 bases between. CDR3 length: 14 residues. The DNA of the CDR3 is TGTGCCAGCGGGTCCAACGCCCTTACCGGGGAGCTGTTTTTT. Amino acid sequence: CASGSNALTGELFF.

With respect to this clonotype: One end of the junction varies from germline; a read error may be responsible. The chain has TRBV7-7 and TRBJ2-5, with 7 positions matching TRBD2. There are 14 residues in the CDR3. CDR1 is SSHAT, CDR2 FNYEAQ, per germline (reference sequence). CDR3 nucleotide sequence: TGTGCTAGCAGCTTCAACGGGAGGCCAGAGACCCAGTACTTC. Its translation: CASSFNGRPETQYF.

The J gene is TRBJ2-1, the V gene TRBV7-8; possibly TRBD2 for D (7 bases). The CDR3 sequence is 16 residues long. Trimming shortened V by 0 bases and J by 5 bases, and 14 bases separated the two germline ends. Germline loops: CDR1 SGHVS, CDR2 FQNEAQ. CDR3 sequence (DNA): TGTGCCAGCAGCTTAGCGGCGGGGGCTGGCCACAATGAGCAGTTCTTC. It codes for CASSLAAGAGHNEQFF.

This sequence joins TRBV19 and TRBJ2-5; TRBD1 matches at 8 bases. The trim removed 4 bases at V and 1 base at J, leaving 5 bases unmatched. The CDR3 extends over 15 amino acids. From germline, CDR1 is LNHDA and CDR2 SQIVND (reference sequence). In DNA, the CDR3 is TGTGCCAGTAGTAGCGGACAGGGACTCCAAGAGACCCAGTACTTC. This gives the protein CASSSGQGLQETQYF. The full variable domain, in which reference TRBV19 and TRBJ2-5 provide the parts outside the CDR3, is DGGITQSPKYLFRKEGQNVTLSCEQNLNHDAMYWYRQDPGQGLRLIYYSQIVNDFQKGDIAEGYSVSREKKESFPLTVTSAQKNPTAFYLCASSSGQGLQETQYFGPGTRLLVL.

There are many counts of this clonotype. The rearrangement joins TRBV12-3 or TRBV12-4 to TRBJ2-3; the D is unclear. The germline V and J ends were trimmed by 6 bases and 11 bases, with 15 bases remaining between them. This CDR3 comprises 12 residues. This CDR3 is CASRSGPLVQYF. The CDR3 DNA reads TGTGCCAGCAGATCCGGGCCCCTGGTGCAGTATTTT.

This clonotype occurred many times. The genes are TRBV3-1 and TRBJ2-2, with 9 bases lining up with TRBD2. In germline, CDR1 is LGHDT, CDR2 YNNKEL (reference sequence). Germline trimming cut 4 bases from V and 5 bases from J; bases unmatched to any gene: 8. This CDR3 has 16 residues. The CDR3 loop reads CASSLMTSGETGELFF. DNA of the CDR3: TGTGCCAGCAGCCTAATGACTAGCGGTGAGACCGGGGAGCTGTTTTTT.

A remark on this clonotype: This sequence may be a read error, since a much larger clone differs from it by one base. The chain employs TRBV24-1 and TRBJ2-7, with 11 positions matching TRBD1. Germline CDR1 and CDR2: KGHDR and SFDVKD. This CDR3 has 16 amino acids. The junction had 9 bases not matched to a gene; V was cut back by 4 bases and J by 5 bases. The CDR3 DNA is TGTGCCACCAGTGAGTCTGGACAGGGGGCACCCAACGAGCAGTACTTC. Translating it yields CATSESGQGAPNEQYF.

This clonotype was detected many times. J is TRBJ2-7 and V is TRBV7-9; 9 nucleotides agree with TRBD2. Germline-derived CDR1 and CDR2 are SEHNR and FQNEAQ (reference sequence). V lost 3 bases to trimming and J lost 7 bases; unmatched junction nucleotides: 10. The length of the CDR3 is 15 residues. CDR3 sequence: CASSFDPGLAWEQYF. The CDR3 bases are TGTGCCAGCAGCTTCGACCCTGGACTAGCGTGGGAGCAGTACTTC.

Ten or more counts support this clonotype. The chain is built from TRBV10-3 and TRBJ2-3; 14 nucleotides agree with TRBD2. The ends lost 5 bases at V and 1 base at J; junction bases unmatched: 5. The CDR3 runs 17 residues. CDR1 is ENHRY and CDR2 is SYGVKD in the germline V gene. DNA of the CDR3: TGTGCCATCAGTACACCGGGACTAGCGGGAGGCACAGATACGCAGTATTTT. Translating gives CAISTPGLAGGTDTQYF.

This clonotype was seen repeatedly, ten times or more. CDR3 nucleotides: TGCGCCAGCAGCCAAGAGATGCGGGCTCTCCAGTTCTTC. Protein sequence: CASSQEMRALQFF. The chain uses TRBV4-1 and TRBJ2-1, with D possibly TRBD2 on 5 matching bases. The V end was cut by 0 bases, the J end by 13 bases, with 13 bases between. CDR1 is MGHRA and CDR2 is YSYEKL in the germline V gene. The CDR3 loop spans 13 amino acids.

This clonotype has a count of ten or more. V is TRBV20-1 and J is TRBJ2-7; 8 nucleotides agree with TRBD2. Trimming took 0 bases from V and 4 from J; bases not matched to a gene: 8. Germline lookup yields CDR1 DFQATT and CDR2 SNEGSKA (reference sequence). The CDR3 has 15 amino acids. The CDR3 DNA sequence: TGCAGTGCTAGAGATCGGGCGGGAGGCCGTTACGAGCAGTACTTC. This gives the protein CSARDRAGGRYEQYF.

This clonotype has at least ten counts. This chain uses TRBV25-1 with TRBJ1-1, with D perhaps TRBD1 (6 bases). V shed 6 bases and J shed 3 bases, with 17 bases lying between them. Germline V CDR1 and CDR2: MGHDK, SYGVNS. The CDR3 length is 15 residues. The CDR3 here is CASSPAGQIYTEAFF. CDR3 in DNA: TGTGCCAGCAGCCCAGCAGGACAGATATACACTGAAGCTTTCTTT. The complete variable domain, with remaining parts taken from reference TRBV25-1 and TRBJ1-1, reads EADIYQTPRYLVIGTGKKITLECSQTMGHDKMYWYQQDPGMELHLIHYSYGVNSTEKGDLSSESTVSRIRTEHFPLTLESARPSHTSQYLCASSPAGQIYTEAFFGQGTRLTVV.

To note about this clonotype: It may be a read error: a sequence one base away is much more abundant. The chain combines TRBV20-1 with TRBJ2-5; no reliable D call. V lost 7 bases to trimming and J lost 4 bases, with 22 bases between them. This CDR3 comprises 15 residues. CDR1 is DFQATT, CDR2 SNEGSKA, per germline (reference sequence). The CDR3 DNA reads TGCAGTGATAGTCGTCCTGGAGACGCCGGAGAGACCCAGTACTTC. Protein product: CSDSRPGDAGETQYF.